This passage covers 18 T cell receptor beta chains from one sample sequenced in a study of blood T cell repertoires in COVID-19 (dated by TCRdb to between 2020 and 2021). The method behind the library was the immunoSEQ multiplex PCR assay. Imported from immuneACCESS, the table was reduced by TCRdb to in-frame sequences with V and J called. These copies leave out some clones; in studies compared against another copy, an unresolved V gene accounts for under half, and the cause of the remainder is not known. Here the sample has some 150,000 clones; roughly 88% occur a single time. The top ten hold around 9.8% of the sample. The sample comprised peripheral blood. The receptors here all came from a woman in her fifties or sixties with acute or convalescent COVID-19.

The gene calls are TRBV24-1 and TRBJ2-1, with TRBD2 matching over 7 bases. V trimming: 4 bases; J trimming: 10 bases; junction bases outside the gene matches: 6. Germline V CDR1 and CDR2: KGHDR, SFDVKD. CDR3 size: 13 residues. The CDR3 nucleotides read TGTGCCACCAGTGACGCTGGACTAGTAGAGCAGTTCTTC. The encoded protein is CATSDAGLVEQFF.

V gene TRBV5-4 combines with J gene TRBJ1-1; D is uncertain. The V gene lost 4 bases and the J gene lost 1 base, with 11 bases spanning the gap. The CDR3 consists of 14 residues. In germline, CDR1 is SGHNT, CDR2 YYREEE (reference sequence). CDR3 protein: CASSEGSQNTEAFF. DNA for the CDR3: TGTGCCAGCAGCGAGGGCAGCCAGAACACTGAAGCTTTCTTT. The whole variable domain, filled in from reference TRBV5-4 and TRBJ1-1, reads ETGVTQSPTHLIKTRGQQVTLRCSSQSGHNTVSWYQQALGQGPQFIFQYYREEENGRGNFPPRFSGLQFPNYSSELNVNALELDDSALYLCASSEGSQNTEAFFGQGTRLTVV.

The chain's CDR3 is CASNRQGPDTQYF. The CDR3 region has the DNA TGTGCCAGCAATCGACAGGGTCCAGATACGCAGTATTTT. The rearrangement links TRBV9 to TRBJ2-3, with TRBD1 matching over 7 bases. J gave up 4 bases and V 6 bases, and 5 bases lay outside the gene matches. The CDR3 has 13 amino acids. The V gene's germline CDR1 is SGDLS and CDR2 YYNGEE.

The CDR3 coding sequence is TGTGCCAGCAGCGGTCACAGGGGAAACACTGAAGCTTTCTTT. The encoded protein is CASSGHRGNTEAFF. The chain uses TRBV7-9 and TRBJ1-1; TRBD1 aligns across 7 bases. This CDR3 has 14 residues. In germline, CDR1 is SEHNR, CDR2 FQNEAQ (reference sequence). The V and J ends lost 5 bases and 2 bases, in that order; junction bases with no gene match: 5.

The CDR3 DNA is TGTGCCAGCAGCCCGACGTCGGACAGGGCGAACACTGAAGCTTTCTTT. Translated, it gives CASSPTSDRANTEAFF. V is TRBV7-3 and J is TRBJ1-1; TRBD1 agrees at 8 bases. Trimming cost V 5 bases and J 1 base; bases outside gene matches: 9. The CDR3 totals 16 residues. Germline V gives CDR1 SGHTA, CDR2 FQGTGA. Full variable domain (rest looked up from reference TRBV7-3 and TRBJ1-1): GAGVSQTPSNKVTEKGKYVELRCDPISGHTALYWYRQSLGQGPEFLIYFQGTGAADDSGLPNDRFFAVRPEGSVSTLKIQRTERGDSAVYLCASSPTSDRANTEAFFGQGTRLTVV.

This chain links TRBV3-1 (or the pseudogene TRBV3-2) with TRBJ2-3, with 8 bases matching TRBD2. V was pared by 4 bases and J by 2 bases, with 11 bases of the junction left unmatched. Per germline, CDR1 LGHDT and CDR2 YNNKEL (reference sequence). CDR3 length: 17 residues. CDR3 amino acids: CASSLLRSGGLTDTQYF. The CDR3 coding sequence is TGTGCCAGCAGCCTCCTCAGAAGCGGGGGCCTCACAGATACGCAGTATTTT.

The rearrangement uses TRBV5-6 and TRBJ2-7; TRBD1 is a possible D gene (5 bases). V lost 0 bases and J lost 3, with 10 bases in between. The CDR3 has 14 residues. Germline V lookup: CDR1 SGHDT, CDR2 YYEEEE. Here the CDR3 reads CASSLAAGFYEQYF. CDR3 sequence (DNA): TGTGCCAGCAGCTTGGCCGCAGGGTTCTACGAGCAGTACTTC.

V usage is TRBV27 and J usage is TRBJ1-1, with unresolved D. The V end lost 6 bases, the J end lost 0 bases, and 8 bases lay between the germline ends. The CDR3 extends over 13 amino acids. Germline assignment: CDR1 MNHEY and CDR2 SMNVEV (reference sequence). This CDR3 reads CASRSPMNTEAFF. As DNA, the CDR3 is TGTGCCAGCAGGAGCCCCATGAACACTGAAGCTTTCTTT.

The chain recombines TRBV19 with TRBJ2-5, with 7 bases fitting TRBD2. The V gene's germline CDR1 is LNHDA and CDR2 SQIVND (reference sequence). The ends lost 4 bases at V and 4 bases at J; junction bases unmatched: 12. CDR3 length: 16 amino acids. This chain's CDR3 is CASSRGFAGASETQYF. In nucleotides, the CDR3 is TGTGCCAGTAGTAGAGGATTTGCGGGAGCATCAGAGACCCAGTACTTC.

The chain uses TRBV12-3 or TRBV12-4 and TRBJ2-2; D is uncertain. V was trimmed by 3 bases and J by 6 bases, leaving 5 bases between them. CDR3 length: 12 amino acids. Here the CDR3 reads CASSLAAGELFF. DNA for the CDR3: TGTGCCAGCAGTTTGGCGGCCGGGGAGCTGTTTTTT.

The chain links TRBV5-4 to TRBJ1-1; D remains unclear. Germline loops: CDR1 SGHNT, CDR2 YYREEE (reference sequence). The length of the CDR3 is 14 residues. V was shortened by 4 bases and J by 5 bases, with 15 bases between the two germline ends. The CDR3 is CASSPRGYLTEAFF. The CDR3 DNA is TGTGCCAGCAGCCCAAGAGGCTATTTAACTGAAGCTTTCTTT.

The CDR3 bases are TGTGCCAGCAGCTCGCTAGCGTTACGGGCAGATACGCAGTATTTT. It specifies CASSSLALRADTQYF. The V gene is TRBV28, the J gene TRBJ2-3, with D perhaps TRBD2 (6 bases). CDR3 length: 15 amino acids. Germline lookup yields CDR1 MDHEN and CDR2 SYDVKM. V was pared by 6 bases and J by 4 bases, with 17 bases between.

The chain uses TRBV19 and TRBJ2-2, with D perhaps TRBD1 (5 bases). Trimming stripped 4 bases from V and 0 bases from J, with 18 bases between. Germline CDR1 and CDR2: LNHDA and SQIVND (reference sequence). There are 18 residues in the CDR3. The CDR3 DNA reads TGTGCCAGTAGTACTCCACACTGGGGCATACCGAACACCGGGGAGCTGTTTTTT. Amino acids: CASSTPHWGIPNTGELFF.

This rearrangement joins TRBV9 to TRBJ1-3; D is ambiguous. Trimming removed 0 bases at V and 0 bases at J, with 10 bases between. Germline CDR1 is SGDLS and CDR2 is YYNGEE. CDR3 size: 16 residues. The CDR3 protein is CASSVAGGSSGNTIYF. The CDR3, as DNA: TGTGCCAGCAGCGTAGCGGGTGGCAGCTCTGGAAACACCATATATTTT. Combining the CDR3 with reference TRBV9 and TRBJ1-3 gives the whole variable domain DSGVTQTPKHLITATGQRVTLRCSPRSGDLSVYWYQQSLDQGLQFLIQYYNGEERAKGNILERFSAQQFPDLHSELNLSSLELGDSALYFCASSVAGGSSGNTIYFGEGSWLTVV.

The J gene is TRBJ2-7, the V gene TRBV9; 8 bases align to TRBD1. V lost 0 bases and J lost 5; bases outside the gene matches: 7. The CDR3 has 15 amino acids. The germline gives CDR1 SGDLS, CDR2 YYNGEE. This CDR3 reads CASSVAGTGFHEQYF. CDR3 DNA: TGTGCCAGCAGCGTAGCCGGGACAGGTTTCCACGAGCAGTACTTC.

The V call is TRBV9, the J call TRBJ1-2; 8 bases agree with TRBD1. J lost 4 bases, V lost 3 bases, and 14 bases had no gene match. The CDR3 contains 17 residues. The germline V gene has CDR1 SGDLS and CDR2 YYNGEE. The CDR3 reads CASSGGTGAFRGYGYTF. The CDR3 DNA follows: TGTGCCAGCAGCGGAGGGACAGGTGCGTTTCGGGGCTATGGCTACACCTTC.

This rearrangement joins TRBV3-1 (or the pseudogene TRBV3-2) to TRBJ1-6; D gene ambiguous. Trimming took 4 bases from V and 2 from J, leaving 12 bases between them. CDR1 is LGHDT and CDR2 is YNNKEL in the germline V gene (reference sequence). CDR3 size: 16 residues. In DNA form, the CDR3 reads TGTGCCAGCAGCCCAGCCCGGGAGCCCTATAATTCACCCCTCCACTTT. Encoded protein: CASSPAREPYNSPLHF.

The chain joins TRBV3-1 (or the pseudogene TRBV3-2) to TRBJ1-2; TRBD1 agrees at 7 bases. With 2 bases clipped from V and 8 bases from J, the junction kept 11 bases outside the gene matches. Germline values: CDR1 LGHDT, CDR2 YNNKEL (reference sequence). The CDR3 is made up of 15 amino acids. The CDR3 spells CASSQSQTGSSGYTF. In DNA form, the CDR3 reads TGTGCCAGCAGCCAAAGCCAGACAGGGTCTAGCGGCTACACCTTC.